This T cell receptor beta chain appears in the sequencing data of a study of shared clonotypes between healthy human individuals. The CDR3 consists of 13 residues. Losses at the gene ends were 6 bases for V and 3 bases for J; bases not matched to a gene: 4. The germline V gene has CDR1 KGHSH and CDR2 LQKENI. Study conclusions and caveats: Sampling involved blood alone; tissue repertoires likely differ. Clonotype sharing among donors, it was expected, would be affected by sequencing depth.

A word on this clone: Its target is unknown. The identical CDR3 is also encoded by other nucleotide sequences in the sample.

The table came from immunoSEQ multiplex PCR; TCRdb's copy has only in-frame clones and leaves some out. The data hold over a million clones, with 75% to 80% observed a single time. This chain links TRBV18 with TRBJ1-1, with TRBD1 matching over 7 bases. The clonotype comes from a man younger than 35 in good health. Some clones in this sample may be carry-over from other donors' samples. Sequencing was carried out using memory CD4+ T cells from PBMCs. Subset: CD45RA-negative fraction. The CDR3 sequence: CASSQGGDTEAFF. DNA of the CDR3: TGTGCCAGCTCGCAGGGGGGGGACACTGAAGCTTTCTTT.